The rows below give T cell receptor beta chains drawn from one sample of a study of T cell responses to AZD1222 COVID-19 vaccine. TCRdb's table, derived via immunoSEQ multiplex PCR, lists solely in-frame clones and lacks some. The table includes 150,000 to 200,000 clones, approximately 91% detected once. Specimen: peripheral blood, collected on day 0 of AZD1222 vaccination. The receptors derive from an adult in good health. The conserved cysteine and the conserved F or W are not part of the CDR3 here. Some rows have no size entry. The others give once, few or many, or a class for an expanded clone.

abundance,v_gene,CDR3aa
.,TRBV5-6,ASSLLGHSSGNTIY
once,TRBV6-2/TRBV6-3,ASSYLGDRGTEAF
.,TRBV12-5,ASGFGTSGGDEQF
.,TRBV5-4,ASSGGSGANVLT
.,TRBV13,ASSLRDLDTQY
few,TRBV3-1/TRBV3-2,AGRVPGTFISGNTIY
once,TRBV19,ASSGSAGGIYNEQF
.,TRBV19,ASRTLGGTEAF
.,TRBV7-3,ASSPIEGQGRFNYGYT
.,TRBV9,ASSVEPGYSGNTIY
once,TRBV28,ASSGQGPPVMNTEAF
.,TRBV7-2,ASSLRAGRNQPQH
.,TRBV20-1,SAFYKEGAF
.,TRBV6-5,ASNRGQETQY
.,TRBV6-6,ASSTRDIKLF
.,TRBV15,ATSTPGIAKNIQY
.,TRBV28,ASSLWDRPGSPLH
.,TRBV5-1,ASRDYSTDTQY
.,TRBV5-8,ASSLAGVTPWANEQF
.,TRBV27,ASRNLGINIQY
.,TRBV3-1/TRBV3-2,ASSQDLIGIQY
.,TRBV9,ASSVAAPGLASTDTQY
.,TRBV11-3,ASSLDPWGEAF
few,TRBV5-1,ASSLMGDRGEAF
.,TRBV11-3,ASSSDPSTDTQY
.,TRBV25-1,ASSDFVTGNYGYT
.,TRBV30,AWKVGQGVGQPQH
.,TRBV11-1,ASSLGTQPNEKLF
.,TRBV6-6,ASSQIGGTDTQY
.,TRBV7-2,ASSLLGQGFSEAF
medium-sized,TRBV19,ATSGGHNEQF
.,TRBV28,ASSGLYNEQF
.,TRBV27,ASSLTSGRTTDTQY
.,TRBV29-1,SVSGQGSSYEQY
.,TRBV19,ASSAPGTSGLLAKNIQY
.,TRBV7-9,ASSIRQGQPAF
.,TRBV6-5,ASREGDRGHHEQY
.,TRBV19,ASNKQGVTEAF
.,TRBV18,ASSPGVGQPQH
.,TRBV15,ATSRDGQGGDEQF
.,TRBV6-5,ASRVTGREEQY
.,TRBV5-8,ASSTGQGSGSNQPQH
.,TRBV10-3,AIRGGGQNEKLF
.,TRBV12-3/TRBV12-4,ASRRNVRQGY
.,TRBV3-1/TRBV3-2,ASSHSAGHTEAF
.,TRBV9,ASSVAMNTEAF
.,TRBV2,ASSMNSQRVTEAF
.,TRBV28,ASSLGGGPSEKLF
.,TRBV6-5,ASRDGSYNYGYT
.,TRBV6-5,ASSYSGGGLSYEQY
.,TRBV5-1,ASSLDPGRETQY
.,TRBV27,ASSSLGGNQPQH
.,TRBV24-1,AIHPGQGNEKLF
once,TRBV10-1,ASSGSRQGECT
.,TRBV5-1,ASSLPGPGSAGYT
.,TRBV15,ATSRVRGNTIY
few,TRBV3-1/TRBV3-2,ASSPGPRNTEQF
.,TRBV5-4,ASSAGTGSYEQY
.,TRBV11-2,ASSVGANYGYT